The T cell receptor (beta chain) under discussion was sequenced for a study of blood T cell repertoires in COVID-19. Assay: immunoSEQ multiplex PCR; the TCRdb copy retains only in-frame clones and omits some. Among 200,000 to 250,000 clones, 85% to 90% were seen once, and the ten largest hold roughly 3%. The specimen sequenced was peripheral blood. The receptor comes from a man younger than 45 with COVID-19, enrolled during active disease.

The CDR3: CASSSGAGHAGANVLTF. The CDR3 DNA is TGTGCCAGCAGCTCGGGAGCAGGGCACGCTGGGGCCAACGTCCTGACTTTC. J is TRBJ2-6 and V is TRBV9; tentative D call: TRBD2 (6 bases). The germline gives CDR1 SGDLS, CDR2 YYNGEE. This CDR3 contains 17 residues. V was clipped by 4 bases and J by 2 bases, with 16 bases between them.